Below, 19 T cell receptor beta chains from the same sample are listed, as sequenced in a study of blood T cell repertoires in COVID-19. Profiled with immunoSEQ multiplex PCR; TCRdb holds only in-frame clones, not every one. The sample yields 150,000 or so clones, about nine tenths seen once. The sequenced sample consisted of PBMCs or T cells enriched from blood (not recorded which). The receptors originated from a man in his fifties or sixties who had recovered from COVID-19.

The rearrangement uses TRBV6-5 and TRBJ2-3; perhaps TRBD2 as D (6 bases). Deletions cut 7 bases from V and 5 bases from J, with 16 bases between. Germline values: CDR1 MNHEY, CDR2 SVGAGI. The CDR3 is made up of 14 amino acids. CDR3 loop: CASTTATSGDTQYF. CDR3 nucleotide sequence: TGTGCCAGCACCACGGCGACTAGTGGAGATACGCAGTATTTT.

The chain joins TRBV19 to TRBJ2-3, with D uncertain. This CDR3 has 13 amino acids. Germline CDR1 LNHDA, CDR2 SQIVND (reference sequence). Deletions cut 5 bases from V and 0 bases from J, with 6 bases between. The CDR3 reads CASSAASTDTQYF. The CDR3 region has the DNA TGTGCCAGTAGTGCAGCGAGCACAGATACGCAGTATTTT.

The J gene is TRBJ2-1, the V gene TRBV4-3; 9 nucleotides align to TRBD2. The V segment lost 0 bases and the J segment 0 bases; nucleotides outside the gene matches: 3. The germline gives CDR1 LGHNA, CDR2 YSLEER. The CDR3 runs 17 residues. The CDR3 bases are TGCGCCAGCAGCCAAGATACTAGCGGGCCCTCCTACAATGAGCAGTTCTTC. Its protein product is CASSQDTSGPSYNEQFF.

The CDR3 protein is CASSSGTLNYGYTF. CDR3 nucleotides: TGCGCCAGCAGCTCCGGGACACTTAACTATGGCTACACCTTC. The chain uses TRBV5-1 and TRBJ1-2; a possible D gene is TRBD1 (6 bases). This CDR3 has 14 amino acids. Germline assignment: CDR1 SGHRS and CDR2 YFSETQ. The germline V and J ends were trimmed by 3 bases and 1 base, with 10 bases remaining between them.

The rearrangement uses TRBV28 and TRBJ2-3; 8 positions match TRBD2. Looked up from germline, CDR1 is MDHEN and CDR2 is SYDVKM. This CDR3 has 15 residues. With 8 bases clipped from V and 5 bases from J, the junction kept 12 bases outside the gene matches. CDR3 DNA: TGTGCCAGCTCTAAAGCGACTAGCGTCGGAGATACGCAGTATTTT. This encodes CASSKATSVGDTQYF. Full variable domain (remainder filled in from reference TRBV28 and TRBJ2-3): DVKVTQSSRYLVKRTGEKVFLECVQDMDHENMFWYRQDPGLGLRLIYFSYDVKMKEKGDIPEGYSVSREKKERFSLILESASTNQTSMYLCASSKATSVGDTQYFGPGTRLTVL.

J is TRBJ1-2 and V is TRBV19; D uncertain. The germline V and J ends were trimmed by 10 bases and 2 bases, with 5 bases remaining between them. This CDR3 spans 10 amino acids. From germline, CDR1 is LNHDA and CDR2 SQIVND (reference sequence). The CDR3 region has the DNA TGTGCCACCTTCAACTATGGCTACACCTTC. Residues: CATFNYGYTF.

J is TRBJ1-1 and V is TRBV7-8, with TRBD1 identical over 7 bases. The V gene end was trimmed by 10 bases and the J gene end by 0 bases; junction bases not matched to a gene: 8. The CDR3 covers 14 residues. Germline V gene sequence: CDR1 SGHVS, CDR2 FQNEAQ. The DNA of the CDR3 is TGTGCCACTGGAGGGGGCCACATGAACACTGAAGCTTTCTTT. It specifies CATGGGHMNTEAFF.

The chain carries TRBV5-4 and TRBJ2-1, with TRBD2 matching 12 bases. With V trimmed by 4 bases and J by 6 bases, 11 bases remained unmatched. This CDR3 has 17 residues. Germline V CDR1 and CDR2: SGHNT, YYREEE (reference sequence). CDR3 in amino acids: CASSRSLAGGRRNEQFF. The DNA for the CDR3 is TGTGCCAGCAGCCGCTCCCTAGCGGGAGGGCGGCGCAATGAGCAGTTCTTC.

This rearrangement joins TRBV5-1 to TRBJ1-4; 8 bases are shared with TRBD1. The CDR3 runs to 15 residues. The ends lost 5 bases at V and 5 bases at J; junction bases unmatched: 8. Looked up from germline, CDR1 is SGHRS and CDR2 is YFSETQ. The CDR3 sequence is CASSLRTGSNEKLFF. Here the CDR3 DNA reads TGCGCCAGCAGTCTCCGGACAGGGTCGAATGAAAAACTGTTTTTT.

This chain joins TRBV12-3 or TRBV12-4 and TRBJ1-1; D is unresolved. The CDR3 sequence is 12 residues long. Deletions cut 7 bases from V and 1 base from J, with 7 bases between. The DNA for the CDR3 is TGTGCCAGCAACGCACAGAACACTGAAGCTTTCTTT. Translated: CASNAQNTEAFF.

The CDR3 loop is CASSGTGGINQPQHF. The DNA for the CDR3 is TGTGCCAGCAGCGGGACAGGGGGGATTAATCAGCCCCAGCATTTT. The chain has TRBV2 and TRBJ1-5; 11 nucleotides align to TRBD1. After removal of 6 bases from V and 4 bases from J, the junction contained 5 bases not matched to a gene. CDR1 SNHLY and CDR2 FYNNEI come from the germline V gene. The CDR3 sequence is 15 residues long.

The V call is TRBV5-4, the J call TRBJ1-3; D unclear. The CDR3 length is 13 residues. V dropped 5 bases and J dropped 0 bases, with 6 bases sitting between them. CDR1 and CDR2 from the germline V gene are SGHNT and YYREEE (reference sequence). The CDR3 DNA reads TGTGCCAGCAGTGTTATCTCTGGAAACACCATATATTTT. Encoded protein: CASSVISGNTIYF.

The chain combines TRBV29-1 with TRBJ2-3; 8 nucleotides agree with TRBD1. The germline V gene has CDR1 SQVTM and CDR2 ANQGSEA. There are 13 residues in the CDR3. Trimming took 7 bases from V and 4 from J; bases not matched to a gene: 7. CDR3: CSAGDRLADTQYF. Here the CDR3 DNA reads TGCAGCGCTGGGGACAGGCTCGCAGATACGCAGTATTTT.

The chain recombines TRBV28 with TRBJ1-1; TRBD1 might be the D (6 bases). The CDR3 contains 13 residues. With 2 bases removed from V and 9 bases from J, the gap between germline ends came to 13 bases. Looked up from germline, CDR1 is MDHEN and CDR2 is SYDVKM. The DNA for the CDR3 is TGTGCCAGCAGTTTAGTCCGGGGGGCGCAAGCTTTCTTT. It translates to CASSLVRGAQAFF.

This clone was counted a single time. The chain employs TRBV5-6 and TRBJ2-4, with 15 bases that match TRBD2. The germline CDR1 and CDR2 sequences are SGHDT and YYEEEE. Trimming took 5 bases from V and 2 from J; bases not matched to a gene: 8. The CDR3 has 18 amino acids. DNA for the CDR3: TGTGCCAGCAGTTCCGGACTAGCGGGGGGGCGTTCCAAAAACATTCAGTACTTC. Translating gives CASSSGLAGGRSKNIQYF.

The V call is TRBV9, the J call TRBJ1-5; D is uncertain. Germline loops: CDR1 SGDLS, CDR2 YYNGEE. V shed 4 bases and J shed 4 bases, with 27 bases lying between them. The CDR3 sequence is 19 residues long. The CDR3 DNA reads TGTGCCAGCAGCCTACCGGGGTCCGCACGAACAAACTTGAATCAGCCCCAGCATTTT. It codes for CASSLPGSARTNLNQPQHF.

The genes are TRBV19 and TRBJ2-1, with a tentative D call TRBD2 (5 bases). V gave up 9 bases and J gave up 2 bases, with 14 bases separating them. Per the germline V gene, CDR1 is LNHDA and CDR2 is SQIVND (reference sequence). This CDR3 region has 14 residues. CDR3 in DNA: TGTGCCAGCCTAGCAAATGGGCCCTACAATGAGCAGTTCTTC. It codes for CASLANGPYNEQFF. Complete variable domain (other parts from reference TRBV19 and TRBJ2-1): DGGITQSPKYLFRKEGQNVTLSCEQNLNHDAMYWYRQDPGQGLRLIYYSQIVNDFQKGDIAEGYSVSREKKESFPLTVTSAQKNPTAFYLCASLANGPYNEQFFGPGTRLTVL.

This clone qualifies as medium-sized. The CDR3 DNA reads TGTGCCAGCAGCTTAGGAGGGACAGTGAGAGGCTACACCTTC. It translates to CASSLGGTVRGYTF. V and J are TRBV11-2 and TRBJ1-2; TRBD1 agrees at 7 bases. The CDR3 is made up of 14 amino acids. V shed 1 base and J 8 bases; nucleotides not matched to a gene: 7. The V gene's germline CDR1 is SGHAT and CDR2 FQNNGV.

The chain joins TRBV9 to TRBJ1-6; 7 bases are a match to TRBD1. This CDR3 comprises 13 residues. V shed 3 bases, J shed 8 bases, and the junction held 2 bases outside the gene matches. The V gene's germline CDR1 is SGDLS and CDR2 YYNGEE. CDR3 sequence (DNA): TGTGCCAGCAGCGCTGACAGGGATTCACCCCTCCACTTT. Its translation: CASSADRDSPLHF.